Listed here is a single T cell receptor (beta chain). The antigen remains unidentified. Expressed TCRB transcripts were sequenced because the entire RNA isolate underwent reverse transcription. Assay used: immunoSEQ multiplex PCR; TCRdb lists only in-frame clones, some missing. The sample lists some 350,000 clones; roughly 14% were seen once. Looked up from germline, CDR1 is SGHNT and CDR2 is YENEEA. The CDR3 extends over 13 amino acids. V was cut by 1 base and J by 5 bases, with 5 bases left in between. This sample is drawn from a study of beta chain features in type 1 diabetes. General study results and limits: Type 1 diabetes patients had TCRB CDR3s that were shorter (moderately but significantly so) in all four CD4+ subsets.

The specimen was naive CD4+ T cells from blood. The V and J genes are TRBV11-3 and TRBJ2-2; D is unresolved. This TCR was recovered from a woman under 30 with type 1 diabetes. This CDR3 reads CASSLAYTGELFF. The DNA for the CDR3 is TGTGCCAGCAGCTTAGCCTATACCGGGGAGCTGTTTTTT.